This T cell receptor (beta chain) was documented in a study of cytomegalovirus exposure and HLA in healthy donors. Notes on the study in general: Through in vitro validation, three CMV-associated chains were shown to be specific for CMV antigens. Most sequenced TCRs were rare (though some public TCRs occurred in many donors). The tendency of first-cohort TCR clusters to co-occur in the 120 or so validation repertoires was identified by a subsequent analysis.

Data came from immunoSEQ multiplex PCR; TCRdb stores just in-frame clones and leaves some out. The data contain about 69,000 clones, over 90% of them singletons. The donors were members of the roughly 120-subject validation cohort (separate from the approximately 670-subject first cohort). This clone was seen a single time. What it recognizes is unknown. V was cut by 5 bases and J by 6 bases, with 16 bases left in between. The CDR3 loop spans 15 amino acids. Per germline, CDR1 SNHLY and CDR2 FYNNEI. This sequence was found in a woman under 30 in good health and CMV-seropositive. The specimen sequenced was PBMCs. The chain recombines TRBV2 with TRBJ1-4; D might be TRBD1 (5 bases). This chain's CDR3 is CASSLDKTGDEKLFF. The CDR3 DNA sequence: TGTGCCAGCAGTCTCGACAAGACGGGGGATGAAAAACTGTTTTTT.